This TCR beta chain was identified during a study of blood T cell repertoires in COVID-19. For the study at large: COVID-19 samples from acute and convalescent phases originated in the United States, Italy and Spain.

Only in-frame clones appear in the TCRdb table, and some are missing; sequencing was by immunoSEQ multiplex PCR. The table lists under 80,000 clones, 90% of them singletons. The specimen sequenced was peripheral blood. The source is an elderly woman with active COVID-19.

Here the CDR3 DNA reads TGTGCCAGCAGTGAATCCCGCGGGTACTACAATGAGCAGTTCTTC. It yields the protein CASSESRGYYNEQFF. The V gene is TRBV2, the J gene TRBJ2-1, with D possibly matching TRBD2 (5 bases). V gave up 2 bases and J gave up 3 bases, with 11 bases separating them. The CDR3 sequence is 15 residues long. Germline V gene sequence: CDR1 SNHLY, CDR2 FYNNEI.